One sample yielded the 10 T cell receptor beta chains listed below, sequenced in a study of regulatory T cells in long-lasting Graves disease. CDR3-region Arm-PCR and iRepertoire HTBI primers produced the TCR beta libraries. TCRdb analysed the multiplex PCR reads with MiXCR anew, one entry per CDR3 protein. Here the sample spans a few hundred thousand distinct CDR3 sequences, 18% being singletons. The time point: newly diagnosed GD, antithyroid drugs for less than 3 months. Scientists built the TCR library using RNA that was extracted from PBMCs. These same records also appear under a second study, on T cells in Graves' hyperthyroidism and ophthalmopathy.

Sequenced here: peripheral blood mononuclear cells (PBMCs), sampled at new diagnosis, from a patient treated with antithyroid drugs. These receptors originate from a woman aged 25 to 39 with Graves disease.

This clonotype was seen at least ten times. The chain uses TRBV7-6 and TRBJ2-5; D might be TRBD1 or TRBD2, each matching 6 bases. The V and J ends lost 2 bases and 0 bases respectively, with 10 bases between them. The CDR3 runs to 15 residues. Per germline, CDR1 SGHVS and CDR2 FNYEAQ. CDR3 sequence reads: CASSLYRGDQETQYF. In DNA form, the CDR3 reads TGTGCCAGCAGCTTATATAGGGGGGACCAAGAGACCCAGTACTTC.

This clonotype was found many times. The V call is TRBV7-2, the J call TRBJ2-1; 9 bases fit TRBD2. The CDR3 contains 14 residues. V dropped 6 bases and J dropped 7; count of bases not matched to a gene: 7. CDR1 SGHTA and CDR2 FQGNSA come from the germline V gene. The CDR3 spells CASRSGGWRNEQFF. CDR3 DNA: TGTGCCAGCAGGAGCGGGGGGTGGAGGAATGAGCAGTTCTTC.

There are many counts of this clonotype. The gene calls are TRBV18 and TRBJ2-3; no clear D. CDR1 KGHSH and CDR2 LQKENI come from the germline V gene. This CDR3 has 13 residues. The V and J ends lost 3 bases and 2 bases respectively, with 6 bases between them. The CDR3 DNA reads TGTGCCAGCTCACCCCCTTCCACAGATACGCAGTATTTT. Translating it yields CASSPPSTDTQYF. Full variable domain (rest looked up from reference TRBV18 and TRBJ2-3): NAGVMQNPRHLVRRRGQEARLRCSPMKGHSHVYWYRQLPEEGLKFMVYLQKENIIDESGMPKERFSAEFPKEGPSILRIQQVVRGDSAAYFCASSPPSTDTQYFGPGTRLTVL.

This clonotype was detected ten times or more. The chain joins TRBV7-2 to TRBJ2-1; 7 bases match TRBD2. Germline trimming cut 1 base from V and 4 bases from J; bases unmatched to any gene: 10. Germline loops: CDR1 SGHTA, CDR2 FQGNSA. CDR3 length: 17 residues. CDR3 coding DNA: TGTGCCAGCAGCTTAGTTGGTTCCGCGGGGGTTTACAATGAGCAGTTCTTC. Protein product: CASSLVGSAGVYNEQFF.

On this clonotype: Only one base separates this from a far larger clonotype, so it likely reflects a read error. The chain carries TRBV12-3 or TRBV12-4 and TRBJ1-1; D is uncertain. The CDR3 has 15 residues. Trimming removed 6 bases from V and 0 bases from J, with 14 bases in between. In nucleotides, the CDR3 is TGTGCCAGCAGAAAAGCGAGGAATTTGAACACTGAAGCTTTCTTT. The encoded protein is CASRKARNLNTEAFF.

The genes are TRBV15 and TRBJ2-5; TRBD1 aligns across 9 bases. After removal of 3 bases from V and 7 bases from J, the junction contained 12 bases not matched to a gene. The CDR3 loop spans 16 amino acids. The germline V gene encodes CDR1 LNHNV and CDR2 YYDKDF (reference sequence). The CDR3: CATSRSRTGAGGTQYF. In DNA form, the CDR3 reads TGTGCCACCAGCAGGAGCCGGACAGGGGCCGGAGGGACCCAGTACTTC.

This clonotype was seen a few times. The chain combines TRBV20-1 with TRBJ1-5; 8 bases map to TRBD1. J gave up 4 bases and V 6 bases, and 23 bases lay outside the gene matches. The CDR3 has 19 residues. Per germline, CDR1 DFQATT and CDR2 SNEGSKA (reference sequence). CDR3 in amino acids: CSAPKGGGRGRGGNQPQHF. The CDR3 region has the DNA TGCAGTGCCCCCAAAGGGGGCGGCAGGGGGCGAGGAGGAAATCAGCCCCAGCATTTT.

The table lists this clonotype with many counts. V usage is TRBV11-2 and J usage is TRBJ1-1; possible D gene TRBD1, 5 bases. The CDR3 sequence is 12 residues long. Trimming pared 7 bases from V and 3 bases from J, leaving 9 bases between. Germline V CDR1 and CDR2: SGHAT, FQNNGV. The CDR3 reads CASTVGDTEAFF. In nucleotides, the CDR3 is TGTGCCAGCACCGTAGGGGACACTGAAGCTTTCTTT.

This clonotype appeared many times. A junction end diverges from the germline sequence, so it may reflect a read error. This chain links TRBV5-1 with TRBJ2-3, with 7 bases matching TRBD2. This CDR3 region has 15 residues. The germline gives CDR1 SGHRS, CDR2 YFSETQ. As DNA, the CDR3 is TGTGCCAGCAGCTTTCCCAGCGGGGCGGGGGATACGCAGTATTTT. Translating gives CASSFPSGAGDTQYF. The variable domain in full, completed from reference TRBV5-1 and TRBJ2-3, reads KAGVTQTPRYLIKTRGQQVTLSCSPISGHRSVSWYQQTPGQGLQFLFEYFSETQRNKGNFPGRFSGRQFSNSRSEMNVSTLELGDSALYLCASSFPSGAGDTQYFGPGTRLTVL.

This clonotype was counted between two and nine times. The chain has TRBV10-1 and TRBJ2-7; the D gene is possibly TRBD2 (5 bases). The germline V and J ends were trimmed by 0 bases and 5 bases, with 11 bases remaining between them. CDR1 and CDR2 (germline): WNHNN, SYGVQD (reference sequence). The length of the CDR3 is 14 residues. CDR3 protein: CASSESIAGDEQYF. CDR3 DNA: TGCGCCAGCAGTGAGTCGATTGCGGGCGACGAGCAGTACTTC.